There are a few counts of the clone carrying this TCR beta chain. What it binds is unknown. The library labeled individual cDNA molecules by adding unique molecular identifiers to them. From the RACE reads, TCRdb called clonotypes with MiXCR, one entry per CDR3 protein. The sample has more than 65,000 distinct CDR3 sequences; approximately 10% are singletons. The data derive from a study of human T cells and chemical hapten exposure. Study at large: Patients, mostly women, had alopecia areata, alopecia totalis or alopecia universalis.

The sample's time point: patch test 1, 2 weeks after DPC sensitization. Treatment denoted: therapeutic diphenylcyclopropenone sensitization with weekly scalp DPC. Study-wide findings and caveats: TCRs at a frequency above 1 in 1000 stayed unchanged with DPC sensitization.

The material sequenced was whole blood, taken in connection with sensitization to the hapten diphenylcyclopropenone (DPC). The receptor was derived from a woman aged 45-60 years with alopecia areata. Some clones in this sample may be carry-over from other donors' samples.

As DNA, the CDR3 is TGTGCCAGCAGCTCCAGGACTAGCGGGAACAACAATGAGCAGTTCTTC. It codes for CASSSRTSGNNNEQFF. The V gene is TRBV7-9, the J gene TRBJ2-1, with 12 bases that match TRBD2. J lost 5 bases, V lost 4 bases, and 6 bases had no gene match. The germline gives CDR1 SEHNR, CDR2 FQNEAQ (reference sequence). The CDR3 length is 16 residues.